This entry lists 18 T cell receptor beta chains sequenced from one sample in a study of cytomegalovirus exposure and HLA in healthy donors. The PCR ran on 60 Vbeta and 13 Jbeta primers. Method: immunoSEQ multiplex PCR; TCRdb's copy keeps in-frame clones and lacks some. The sample lists under 85,000 clones, 70% to 80% occurring once. The specimen sequenced was PBMCs. These receptors originate from a man younger than 30 in good health and CMV-seronegative.

V and J are TRBV6-4 and TRBJ2-3; 12 bases align to TRBD2. The CDR3 contains 17 residues. CDR1 and CDR2 (germline): MRHNA, SNTAGT. J was trimmed by 0 bases and V by 3 bases; bases with no gene match: 4. CDR3 amino acids: CASSELAGGPSTDTQYF. As DNA, the CDR3 is TGTGCCAGCAGTGAACTAGCGGGGGGCCCTAGCACAGATACGCAGTATTTT.

V gene TRBV30 combines with J gene TRBJ2-4, with D perhaps matching TRBD1 (6 bases). CDR3 length: 14 amino acids. V lost 2 bases, J lost 13 bases, and 21 bases lay in between. Germline-derived CDR1 and CDR2 are GTSNPN and SVGIG (reference sequence). The CDR3 protein is CAWSPTRTDGVQYF. The CDR3 nucleotides read TGTGCCTGGAGTCCGACTCGGACAGACGGAGTACAGTACTTC.

The genes are TRBV28 and TRBJ1-2; possibly TRBD1 for D (5 bases). Trimming took off 3 bases at V and 5 bases at J, with 13 bases between the two ends. The germline CDR1 and CDR2 sequences are MDHEN and SYDVKM. This CDR3 spans 14 amino acids. CDR3 sequence: CASSLNARDYGYTF. In DNA, the CDR3 is TGTGCCAGCAGTTTGAACGCCAGGGATTATGGCTACACCTTC.

The gene calls are TRBV5-4 and TRBJ2-5, with D perhaps matching TRBD2 (7 bases). The V gene lost 4 bases and the J gene lost 1 base, with 17 bases spanning the gap. The CDR3 contains 16 residues. The V gene's germline CDR1 is SGHNT and CDR2 YYREEE (reference sequence). In DNA form, the CDR3 reads TGTGCCAGCAGCCCCTTTGGCGGGGGCCCCCAAGAGACCCAGTACTTC. Translation: CASSPFGGGPQETQYF.

The chain couples TRBV9 to TRBJ2-2; TRBD1 agrees at 8 bases. Looked up from germline, CDR1 is SGDLS and CDR2 is YYNGEE. CDR3 length: 16 residues. The V and J ends lost 4 bases and 3 bases, in that order; junction bases with no gene match: 8. CDR3 amino acids: CASSREQGADTGELFF. The CDR3 DNA sequence: TGTGCCAGCAGCCGAGAGCAGGGGGCGGACACCGGGGAGCTGTTTTTT.

V gene TRBV27 combines with J gene TRBJ2-2; the D is unclear. CDR1 and CDR2 from the germline V gene are MNHEY and SMNVEV (reference sequence). Trimming took off 3 bases at V and 6 bases at J, with 11 bases between the two ends. The CDR3 has 14 residues. The CDR3: CASSLGPGPGELFF. The CDR3 DNA follows: TGTGCCAGCAGTTTGGGCCCCGGTCCCGGGGAGCTGTTTTTT.

The chain uses TRBV28 and TRBJ2-1; D possibly corresponds to TRBD1 (5 bases). CDR3 length: 16 residues. Germline-derived CDR1 and CDR2 are MDHEN and SYDVKM. Between the trimmed V and J ends, which lost 7 bases and 0 bases, there was a span of 16 bases. CDR3 protein: CASTSPPDSSYNEQFF. The CDR3 region has the DNA TGTGCCAGCACCAGTCCCCCCGACAGCTCCTACAATGAGCAGTTCTTC. Drawing the rest from reference TRBV28 and TRBJ2-1, the complete variable domain is DVKVTQSSRYLVKRTGEKVFLECVQDMDHENMFWYRQDPGLGLRLIYFSYDVKMKEKGDIPEGYSVSREKKERFSLILESASTNQTSMYLCASTSPPDSSYNEQFFGPGTRLTVL.

V is TRBV19 and J is TRBJ1-2; 11 nucleotides match TRBD1. The CDR3 spans 15 residues. Germline loops: CDR1 LNHDA, CDR2 SQIVND (reference sequence). The trim removed 11 bases at V and 4 bases at J, leaving 12 bases unmatched. The CDR3 here is CACTPGQGGGYGYTF. The CDR3 DNA reads TGTGCCTGCACACCGGGACAGGGGGGCGGCTATGGCTACACCTTC.

A few counts support this clone. The V and J genes are TRBV15 and TRBJ2-1, with 13 bases lining up with TRBD2. Germline V lookup: CDR1 LNHNV, CDR2 YYDKDF (reference sequence). This CDR3 comprises 22 residues. With V trimmed by 1 base and J by 1 base, 16 bases remained unmatched. The CDR3 region has the DNA TGTGCCACCAGCAGAGTACTAGCGGGGGGGGAAAGGTACTTAAATTCCTACAATGAGCAGTTCTTC. Translating gives CATSRVLAGGERYLNSYNEQFF.

The chain couples TRBV2 to TRBJ2-5; 10 nucleotides match TRBD2. The germline V gene encodes CDR1 SNHLY and CDR2 FYNNEI. Trimming removed 3 bases from V and 5 bases from J; junction bases left unmatched: 12. This CDR3 has 17 residues. The chain's CDR3 is CASSEGLAGARRETQYF. CDR3 bases: TGTGCCAGCAGTGAGGGGCTAGCGGGGGCCCGGAGGGAGACCCAGTACTTC.

The chain has TRBV9 and TRBJ2-2; 7 nucleotides line up with TRBD2. Germline V CDR1 and CDR2: SGDLS, YYNGEE. Losses at the gene ends were 7 bases for V and 0 bases for J; bases not matched to a gene: 9. The CDR3 length is 16 residues. The CDR3 protein is CASHGGMTTNTGELFF. CDR3 in DNA: TGTGCCAGCCACGGGGGGATGACTACGAACACCGGGGAGCTGTTTTTT. The full variable domain, rest sourced from reference TRBV9 and TRBJ2-2, is DSGVTQTPKHLITATGQRVTLRCSPRSGDLSVYWYQQSLDQGLQFLIQYYNGEERAKGNILERFSAQQFPDLHSELNLSSLELGDSALYFCASHGGMTTNTGELFFGEGSRLTVL.

In its sample, this clone was seen a few times. The chain combines TRBV6-1 with TRBJ1-2; 10 bases line up with TRBD1. Germline loops: CDR1 MNHNS, CDR2 SASEGT. Trimming at V came to 4 bases and at J to 5 bases, leaving 4 bases not matched to a gene. The CDR3 has 14 residues. Here the CDR3 reads CASSVRTGGYGYTF. The CDR3 nucleotides read TGTGCCAGCAGTGTTAGGACAGGGGGGTATGGCTACACCTTC.

This rearrangement joins TRBV5-4 to TRBJ2-7, with 8 bases that match TRBD1. Losses at the gene ends were 4 bases for V and 3 bases for J; bases not matched to a gene: 3. CDR1 and CDR2 (germline): SGHNT, YYREEE (reference sequence). There are 13 residues in the CDR3. CDR3 sequence (DNA): TGTGCCAGCAGCCTTGGGACAGGCTACGAGCAGTACGTC. Encoded protein: CASSLGTGYEQYV.

Only one count was recorded for this clone. Other nucleotide sequences from this sample produce the same CDR3. J is TRBJ2-2 and V is TRBV5-4; tentative D call: TRBD2 (6 bases). Germline-derived CDR1 and CDR2 are SGHNT and YYREEE (reference sequence). The length of the CDR3 is 15 residues. With 2 bases removed from V and 6 bases from J, the gap between germline ends came to 14 bases. In DNA form, the CDR3 reads TGTGCCAGCAGCTTAGGGCCGACGGGGGCCGGGGAGCTGTTTTTT. This encodes CASSLGPTGAGELFF.

The chain employs TRBV29-1 and TRBJ1-2; 7 nucleotides line up with TRBD1. The CDR3 runs to 14 residues. The germline V gene encodes CDR1 SQVTM and CDR2 ANQGSEA. V was pared by 1 base and J by 5 bases, with 7 bases of the junction left unmatched. The CDR3 DNA sequence: TGCAGCGTTGAAGTAAAGACAGGGACTTATGGCTACACCTTC. Translating it yields CSVEVKTGTYGYTF.

The sample holds a few counts of this clone. The chain has TRBV4-2 and TRBJ1-3; D gene uncertain. The V gene's germline CDR1 is LGHNA and CDR2 YNFKEQ. The CDR3 length is 16 residues. V was clipped by 4 bases and J by 0 bases, with 13 bases between them. The CDR3 sequence: CASSPRSESSGNTIYF. In DNA form, the CDR3 reads TGTGCCAGCAGCCCTAGGAGTGAGAGCTCTGGAAACACCATATATTTT.

This rearrangement joins TRBV5-6 to TRBJ2-1, with 11 nucleotides matching TRBD2. V gave up 3 bases and J gave up 4 bases; unmatched junction bases: 6. From germline, CDR1 is SGHDT and CDR2 YYEEEE. The CDR3 runs 16 residues. CDR3 amino acids: CASSSWGTSGYNEQFF. The CDR3 DNA follows: TGTGCCAGCAGCTCATGGGGGACTAGCGGTTACAATGAGCAGTTCTTC.

This sequence joins TRBV28 and TRBJ1-1; D not certain. Per the germline V gene, CDR1 is MDHEN and CDR2 is SYDVKM. This CDR3 is built from 13 residues. Trimming shortened V by 5 bases and J by 1 base, and 8 bases separated the two germline ends. CDR3 coding DNA: TGTGCCAGCAGTCTTCTCGGGAACACTGAAGCTTTCTTT. It encodes CASSLLGNTEAFF.